This TCR beta chain was retrieved from a study of cytotoxic CD8 clonotypes in ibrutinib-treated CLL (dated by TCRdb to the early 2020s). Regarding the research as a whole: The cohort included roughly 15 treatment-naive and ten to eleven relapsed/refractory patients; 17 to 18 were IGHV unmutated. Response samples were obtained after a median of roughly 13 months of treatment, with a range of about 6 to 40 months. Every sample from remission and from progressive disease was obtained while the patients were still on ibrutinib. Longitudinal samples were obtainable from about 30% of the 86 participants in the trial. Samples averaged approximately 240,000 productive templates and 80,000 to 100,000 productive rearrangements. Partial responses were observed in 24 patients and complete responses in 2; after a median follow-up of roughly 62 months, remission was maintained in 15 or so patients and progression was observed in about twelve. Cryopreserved peripheral blood mononuclear cells were obtained prior to treatment, at the time of response, and at either disease progression or sustained remission. General study outcomes and caveats: Public clonotypes were found to be uncommon and were observed to contract or remain stable during treatment; the increase in clonality was shown to reflect expansion of private clonotypes at ibrutinib response. Clonality increased at ibrutinib response, stayed stable in sustained remission, and fell back toward baseline at progression. Baseline clonality exceeded that of age-matched healthy donors and correlated strongly with circulating CD8+ T-cell counts. Lymph node repertoires were not examined, and the timing of sampling was not matched between patients in sustained remission and those whose disease progressed.

Interpreted using the paper, the time point label stands for: 24 months on ibrutinib. For TCR beta library preparation, about 2 micrograms of genomic DNA were isolated from cryopreserved PBMCs. Longitudinal blood samples from CLL patients receiving ibrutinib monotherapy were subjected to high-throughput TCR beta sequencing. The patients took part in an open-label, single-center phase 2 trial of ibrutinib monotherapy. For this clone: The target of this receptor is not known. Base-call qualities are not available, and no considerably larger clone is one nucleotide away.

The CDR3 contains 16 residues, cysteine and phenylalanine counted. Only the CDR3 region is kept as DNA, spanning 48 bases read in frame from base 1. Here V drops 5 bases and J drops 5 bases, and the junction holds 9 bases not matched to any gene. As encoded in the germline V gene, CDR1 is SGHAT while CDR2 is FQNNGV. On a MiSeq, deep resolution sequencing aimed for a depth between 1 in 1 million and 1 in 200,000 T cells, with each clonotype covered about 9.2x on average. TCR beta libraries were generated with the immunoSEQ hsTCRB Kit. The authors' pipeline ran thus. ImmunoSEQ Data Assistant and ImmunoSEQ Analyzer were used for data analysis, and V, D and J genes were assigned according to IMGT definitions. Clonality, which ranges from 0 to 1, was calculated as one minus the normalized Shannon entropy of productive rearrangement frequencies. Public clonotype analysis was restricted to overrepresented clonotypes comprising at least 0.05% of each patient's repertoire. About a dozen age-matched healthy donor repertoires from immuneACCESS were used as controls for clonality. TCRdb carries this immuneACCESS record with in-frame sequences only. Its versions omit some clonotypes, under half of them owing to an unresolved V gene in the studies checked, with the rest unexplained. The V and J calls and clone size come from that table; D and trimming were worked out from the DNA. The sample table contains about 130,000 clones; only one count was recorded for 76% of them. Of the sample, roughly 4.7% is held by the ten largest clones.

The TCR originated in a human donor with chronic lymphocytic leukemia. The V gene is TRBV11-2 and the J gene is TRBJ2-1; the central 10 bases match TRBD2. This sample comprised PBMCs, obtained after 24 months of ibrutinib treatment. The CDR3 amino acid sequence is: CASSPPGSGGNNEQFF. The sequence in DNA is TGTGCCAGCAGCCCCCCCGGTAGCGGGGGGAACAATGAGCAGTTCTTC.